This T cell receptor beta chain came from a study of blood T cell repertoires in COVID-19. Produced via immunoSEQ multiplex PCR; TCRdb's table is partial and in-frame only. There are hundreds of thousands of clones in the sample; roughly four fifths occur only once, and 8% to 10% lies in the top ten. V shed 2 bases and J shed 2 bases, with 9 bases lying between them. Germline values: CDR1 MNHEY, CDR2 SVGAGI. The CDR3 consists of 14 residues. The chain links TRBV6-5 to TRBJ1-2; D uncertain. The TCR was taken from a woman between 50 and 59 years old who had recovered from COVID-19. Specimen: peripheral blood. CDR3 DNA sequence: TGTGCCAGCAGTTACACCAACAGCAACTATGGCTACACCTTC. This gives the protein CASSYTNSNYGYTF.